These T cell receptor beta chains were read from a single sample in a study of blood T cell repertoires in COVID-19. Sequenced by immunoSEQ multiplex PCR; TCRdb stores in-frame clones only, minus some. The sample has hundreds of thousands of clones; about 89% are singletons. Sequencing was carried out using peripheral blood. These receptors were collected from a woman in her 30s with acute or convalescent COVID-19. Both conserved end residues are part of each CDR3. The order of the fields is D gene, V gene, clone size, J gene, CDR3 DNA, CDR3 protein. D genes are given only for firm matches. Size values are once, few and many counts, or a class for expanded clones, and some rows have none.

d_gene: TRBD2
v_gene: TRBV9
abundance: NA
j_gene: TRBJ2-5
CDR3nt: TGTGCCAGCAGCGTAGGGCTAGCGGGGGAAGAGACCCAGTACTTC
CDR3aa: CASSVGLAGEETQYF

d_gene: TRBD1
v_gene: TRBV9
abundance: NA
j_gene: TRBJ1-1
CDR3nt: TGTGCCAGCAGCGTAAACCGGGACAGGGTACTGGGGGCTGAAGCTTTCTTT
CDR3aa: CASSVNRDRVLGAEAFF

d_gene: TRBD2
v_gene: TRBV29-1
abundance: once
j_gene: TRBJ2-4
CDR3nt: TGCAGCGTGAGCTTGGGGGGGGGCATTCAGTACTTC
CDR3aa: CSVSLGGGIQYF

d_gene: NA
v_gene: TRBV23-1
abundance: NA
j_gene: TRBJ2-1
CDR3nt: TGCGCCAGCAGGGGAGGCAGGAATGAGCAGTTCTTC
CDR3aa: CASRGGRNEQFF

d_gene: TRBD1
v_gene: TRBV10-1
abundance: few
j_gene: TRBJ2-1
CDR3nt: TGCGCCAGCTCAGACAGGGCCGGATCCTACAATGAGCAGTTCTTC
CDR3aa: CASSDRAGSYNEQFF

d_gene: TRBD1
v_gene: TRBV5-6
abundance: NA
j_gene: TRBJ2-1
CDR3nt: TGTGCCAGCAGCTTCCCGGGACAGATTAACAATGAGCAGTTCTTC
CDR3aa: CASSFPGQINNEQFF

d_gene: NA
v_gene: TRBV2
abundance: NA
j_gene: TRBJ1-1
CDR3nt: TGTGCCAGCAGTGTGCTTTTACGGGGGGAAGCTTTCTTT
CDR3aa: CASSVLLRGEAFF

d_gene: NA
v_gene: TRBV5-1
abundance: NA
j_gene: TRBJ2-5
CDR3nt: TGCGCCAGCAGCCCACAACTCCGGGAAGCGGAGGTGGCCCAGTACTTC
CDR3aa: CASSPQLREAEVAQYF

d_gene: TRBD1
v_gene: TRBV3-1/TRBV3-2
abundance: NA
j_gene: TRBJ2-2
CDR3nt: TGTGCCAGCAGACAGGGGGCTCACACCGGGGAGCTGTTTTTT
CDR3aa: CASRQGAHTGELFF

d_gene: TRBD1
v_gene: TRBV3-1/TRBV3-2
abundance: once
j_gene: TRBJ1-1
CDR3nt: TGTGCCAGCAGCGACAGGGTACACACTGAAGCTTTCTTT
CDR3aa: CASSDRVHTEAFF

d_gene: TRBD2
v_gene: TRBV2
abundance: NA
j_gene: TRBJ2-1
CDR3nt: TGTGCCAGCAGAGCCGGGACTAGCGGGGGCTCGAGCTCCTACAATGAGCAGTTCTTC
CDR3aa: CASRAGTSGGSSSYNEQFF

d_gene: NA
v_gene: TRBV5-4
abundance: NA
j_gene: TRBJ1-1
CDR3nt: TGTGCCAGCAGCCAATTGCGGGGGAGGAACACTGAAGCTTTCTTT
CDR3aa: CASSQLRGRNTEAFF

d_gene: NA
v_gene: TRBV6-1
abundance: NA
j_gene: TRBJ1-2
CDR3nt: TGTGCCAGCAGTGAAGCAAACAGAGCTAACTATGGCTACACCTTC
CDR3aa: CASSEANRANYGYTF

d_gene: NA
v_gene: TRBV6-1
abundance: NA
j_gene: TRBJ1-6
CDR3nt: TGTGCCAGCAGTGGAGAGGATGGAAGCTCCTATAATTCACCCCTCCACTTT
CDR3aa: CASSGEDGSSYNSPLHF

d_gene: NA
v_gene: TRBV4-1
abundance: NA
j_gene: TRBJ1-4
CDR3nt: TGCGCCAGCAGCCAAGAAGGAGTCAAAAAACTGTTTTTT
CDR3aa: CASSQEGVKKLFF

d_gene: NA
v_gene: TRBV27
abundance: NA
j_gene: TRBJ1-6
CDR3nt: TGTGCCAGCAGTACAGGGAACCATAATTCACCCCTCCACTTT
CDR3aa: CASSTGNHNSPLHF

d_gene: NA
v_gene: TRBV18
abundance: NA
j_gene: TRBJ2-1
CDR3nt: TGTGCCAGCTCTATTCTTGGACAGCACAATGAGCAGTTCTTC
CDR3aa: CASSILGQHNEQFF

d_gene: TRBD1
v_gene: TRBV5-1
abundance: NA
j_gene: TRBJ1-2
CDR3nt: TGCGCCAGCAGCGGCGGGACAGGGGGGAACAACTATGGCTACACCTTC
CDR3aa: CASSGGTGGNNYGYTF

d_gene: NA
v_gene: TRBV15
abundance: NA
j_gene: TRBJ2-3
CDR3nt: TGTGCCACCAGCAGAGTACAGACCCTCACCGGAGATACGCAGTATTTT
CDR3aa: CATSRVQTLTGDTQYF

d_gene: TRBD2
v_gene: TRBV14
abundance: NA
j_gene: TRBJ2-3
CDR3nt: TGTGCCAGCAGCCAAGTCTCCCTAGCGGGGGGGTTCGCAGATACGCAGTATTTT
CDR3aa: CASSQVSLAGGFADTQYF

d_gene: NA
v_gene: TRBV12-3/TRBV12-4
abundance: NA
j_gene: TRBJ2-1
CDR3nt: TGTGCCAGCAGCCTGGGACTTTACAATGAGCAGTTCTTC
CDR3aa: CASSLGLYNEQFF

d_gene: NA
v_gene: TRBV21-1
abundance: NA
j_gene: TRBJ2-7
CDR3nt: TGTGCCAGCAGCAAACTTTCCACCGGACAGGGGTCCTACGAGCAGTACTTC
CDR3aa: CASSKLSTGQGSYEQYF

d_gene: NA
v_gene: TRBV6-5
abundance: NA
j_gene: TRBJ2-7
CDR3nt: TGTGCCAGCAGTTACTCGATCCTCAGGGGATCCCACGAGCAGTACTTC
CDR3aa: CASSYSILRGSHEQYF

d_gene: NA
v_gene: TRBV18
abundance: NA
j_gene: TRBJ1-2
CDR3nt: TGTGCCAGCTCACCGGGCGATGGCTACACCTTC
CDR3aa: CASSPGDGYTF

d_gene: TRBD2
v_gene: TRBV4-1
abundance: NA
j_gene: TRBJ2-3
CDR3nt: TGCGCCAGCAGTTACGGGGGGTCTAGCACAGATACGCAGTATTTT
CDR3aa: CASSYGGSSTDTQYF

d_gene: NA
v_gene: TRBV12-3/TRBV12-4
abundance: NA
j_gene: TRBJ2-5
CDR3nt: TGTGCCAGCAGTTTTGAGGAGACCCAGTACTTC
CDR3aa: CASSFEETQYF

d_gene: NA
v_gene: TRBV29-1
abundance: NA
j_gene: TRBJ1-2
CDR3nt: TGCAGCGTCGGACATTACGCTAACTATGGCTACACCTTC
CDR3aa: CSVGHYANYGYTF

d_gene: NA
v_gene: TRBV25-1
abundance: NA
j_gene: TRBJ2-6
CDR3nt: TGTGCCAGCAGTGAGAGCTCTGGGGCCAACGTCCTGACTTTC
CDR3aa: CASSESSGANVLTF

d_gene: TRBD1
v_gene: TRBV2
abundance: NA
j_gene: TRBJ1-5
CDR3nt: TGTGCCAGCAGGCCAGGACAGGCCAATCAGCCCCAGCATTTT
CDR3aa: CASRPGQANQPQHF

d_gene: NA
v_gene: TRBV11-2
abundance: NA
j_gene: TRBJ2-7
CDR3nt: TGTGCCAGCAGCCATGCCCGTCGGTCCTCCTACGAGCAGTACTTC
CDR3aa: CASSHARRSSYEQYF

d_gene: NA
v_gene: TRBV5-4
abundance: NA
j_gene: TRBJ2-5
CDR3nt: TGTGCCAGCAGCAACCAACAGGGGAGGTTAGGAGAGACCCAGTACTTC
CDR3aa: CASSNQQGRLGETQYF

d_gene: NA
v_gene: TRBV6-5
abundance: few
j_gene: TRBJ1-2
CDR3nt: TGTGCCAGCAGTATGACTGCTTATGGCTACACCTTC
CDR3aa: CASSMTAYGYTF

d_gene: TRBD1
v_gene: TRBV15
abundance: few
j_gene: TRBJ2-1
CDR3nt: TGTGCCACCAGTCAAGACCGGGACAGGGTTTCTGAGCAGTTCTTC
CDR3aa: CATSQDRDRVSEQFF

d_gene: NA
v_gene: TRBV2
abundance: NA
j_gene: TRBJ1-2
CDR3nt: TGTGCCAGCAATAGGGGGACCTCTTCTAACTATGGCTACACCTTC
CDR3aa: CASNRGTSSNYGYTF

d_gene: NA
v_gene: TRBV20-1
abundance: NA
j_gene: TRBJ1-2
CDR3nt: TGCAGTGCTAGTGTGGTGGGCAACTATGGCTACACCTTC
CDR3aa: CSASVVGNYGYTF

d_gene: NA
v_gene: TRBV7-6
abundance: NA
j_gene: TRBJ1-5
CDR3nt: TGTGCCAGCAGCCCCGGTGGGGCCAGGGGAGAACAGCCCCAGCATTTT
CDR3aa: CASSPGGARGEQPQHF

d_gene: TRBD2
v_gene: TRBV5-1
abundance: NA
j_gene: TRBJ2-5
CDR3nt: TGCGCCAGCAGCTTTAGCGGGGGGGCGCGAGAGACCCAGTACTTC
CDR3aa: CASSFSGGARETQYF

d_gene: TRBD1
v_gene: TRBV5-1
abundance: NA
j_gene: TRBJ1-2
CDR3nt: TGCGCCAGCAGCTTGGTATCAGGGGGCCTCTACGGCTACACCTTC
CDR3aa: CASSLVSGGLYGYTF

d_gene: NA
v_gene: TRBV30
abundance: NA
j_gene: TRBJ2-4
CDR3nt: TGTGCCTGGAGTCGTCAGGATTTTAGAATACAGTACTTC
CDR3aa: CAWSRQDFRIQYF

d_gene: NA
v_gene: TRBV6-1
abundance: NA
j_gene: TRBJ1-5
CDR3nt: TGTGCCAGCAGTGAAGGGCCTAATCAGCCCCAGCATTTT
CDR3aa: CASSEGPNQPQHF

d_gene: NA
v_gene: TRBV2
abundance: NA
j_gene: TRBJ1-3
CDR3nt: TGTGCCAGCAGTGAAGCTGAAGACTTCTTTGGAAACACCATATATTTT
CDR3aa: CASSEAEDFFGNTIYF

d_gene: TRBD1
v_gene: TRBV7-8
abundance: many
j_gene: TRBJ2-2
CDR3nt: TGTGCCAGCAGACGAACAGGGGGCGGAGGCGGGGAGCTGTTTTTT
CDR3aa: CASRRTGGGGGELFF

d_gene: NA
v_gene: TRBV5-8
abundance: NA
j_gene: TRBJ1-5
CDR3nt: TGTGCCAGCAGCTTGGGGTCGGGGGCCCAGCATTTT
CDR3aa: CASSLGSGAQHF

d_gene: TRBD2
v_gene: TRBV23-1
abundance: once
j_gene: TRBJ2-7
CDR3nt: TGCGCCAGCAGTCAATCTAGTAGCGGGATCTCCTACGAGCAGTACTTC
CDR3aa: CASSQSSSGISYEQYF

d_gene: NA
v_gene: TRBV3-1/TRBV3-2
abundance: NA
j_gene: TRBJ2-1
CDR3nt: TGTGCCAGCAGCCAAGATCTCTCGAGGGGGAATGAGCAGTTCTTC
CDR3aa: CASSQDLSRGNEQFF

d_gene: NA
v_gene: TRBV24-1
abundance: NA
j_gene: TRBJ2-1
CDR3nt: TGTGCCACCAGTGATAATTCAGGGGTATCCTACAATGAGCAGTTCTTC
CDR3aa: CATSDNSGVSYNEQFF

d_gene: TRBD1
v_gene: TRBV10-3
abundance: once
j_gene: TRBJ1-1
CDR3nt: TGTGCCATCACCATGGACAGGGCAAACACTGAAGCTTTCTTT
CDR3aa: CAITMDRANTEAFF

d_gene: NA
v_gene: TRBV7-9
abundance: few
j_gene: TRBJ1-6
CDR3nt: TGTGCCAGCAGCTTAGGGCTCGGCGGGGGACTATCATCGTCACCCCTCCACTTT
CDR3aa: CASSLGLGGGLSSSPLHF

d_gene: NA
v_gene: TRBV6-5
abundance: NA
j_gene: TRBJ1-5
CDR3nt: TGTGCCAGCAGTCCTACCCTGACAAGCCAGCCCCAGCATTTT
CDR3aa: CASSPTLTSQPQHF

d_gene: TRBD1
v_gene: TRBV6-5
abundance: NA
j_gene: TRBJ2-3
CDR3nt: TGTGCCTCCCGACAGGGGCGCGGCACAGATACGCAGTATTTT
CDR3aa: CASRQGRGTDTQYF

d_gene: NA
v_gene: TRBV19
abundance: NA
j_gene: TRBJ2-1
CDR3nt: TGTGCCAGTGGCCATCTGTCCTCCCCCTACAATGAGCAGTTCTTC
CDR3aa: CASGHLSSPYNEQFF

d_gene: NA
v_gene: TRBV3-1/TRBV3-2
abundance: NA
j_gene: TRBJ1-4
CDR3nt: TGTGCCAGCAGCCAATACTCGGGGGATCCGAATGAAAAACTGTTTTTT
CDR3aa: CASSQYSGDPNEKLFF

d_gene: NA
v_gene: TRBV21-1
abundance: NA
j_gene: TRBJ2-7
CDR3nt: TGTGCCAGCAGCAAAGTAGGGGGACAGGGGATCGCTACTAACTACGAGCAGTACTTC
CDR3aa: CASSKVGGQGIATNYEQYF